This T cell receptor (beta chain) was identified during a study of blood T cell repertoires in COVID-19. About the study: The study drew acute and convalescent COVID-19 samples from the United States, Italy and Spain.

Sequencing was performed with immunoSEQ multiplex PCR; in TCRdb, only in-frame clones are kept and a portion is missing. The profile covers tens of thousands of clones, with just over 85% appearing a single time and under 8% taken by the ten largest. The V gene's germline CDR1 is WSHSY and CDR2 SAAADI. The CDR3 covers 14 residues. The junction had 5 bases not matched to a gene; V was cut back by 2 bases and J by 7 bases. This clone has just a few counts. The receptor's source is a man aged 50 or older with active COVID-19. The rearrangement links TRBV10-2 to TRBJ1-5; 7 bases match TRBD1. Material for sequencing was peripheral blood. The DNA for the CDR3 is TGCGCCAGCAGTGAGAGTAAAGGGGGCCAGCCCCAGCATTTT. It is translated as CASSESKGGQPQHF.